This T cell receptor beta chain stems from a study of blood T cell repertoires in COVID-19. Study-wide context: Both acute and convalescent COVID-19 samples were obtained from the United States, Italy and Spain. The analysed material was cDNA or gDNA that came from T cells, B-cell-depleted T cells, or PBMCs.

Per the study methods: Estimation of nucleated cell counts was performed using reference gene primer amplification. TCRdb's copy holds only in-frame clones and misses some; the assay was immunoSEQ multiplex PCR. V, J and clone size derive from that table, while D and trimming were established from the DNA sequence. This table has under 150,000 clones, almost 85% appearing once. The CDR3 is 14 residues long. Germline CDR1 reads SGHAT; CDR2 reads FQNNGV. Trimming stripped 4 bases from V and 2 bases from J, with 9 bases between. This sequence was found in a man aged 55-75 years with acute or convalescent COVID-19. The sequenced sample was peripheral blood. V is TRBV11-2 and J is TRBJ1-3; D not resolved. CDR3 sequence (DNA): TGTGCCAGCAGCTCCGGTAGCGCTGGAAACACCATATATTTT. It encodes CASSSGSAGNTIYF.